Below are 23 T cell receptor beta chains sequenced from a single sample in a study of shared T cell receptors in the human thymus. Produced via immunoSEQ multiplex PCR; TCRdb's table is partial and in-frame only. The table records 500,000 to 750,000 clones, approximately 87% of them present only once. This sample also appeared in a second study, on human thymus T cells.

The sequencing input was thymocytes. These receptors originate from a boy under two years old with a congenital heart defect.

The chain employs TRBV5-6 and TRBJ1-2; D is unclear. Trimming cost V 0 bases and J 9 bases, with 15 bases left between them. CDR3 length: 14 amino acids. Germline V gene lookup returns CDR1 SGHDT and CDR2 YYEEEE. CDR3: CASSLARPGECYTF. The CDR3 DNA is TGTGCCAGCAGCTTGGCCCGGCCAGGCGAATGCTACACCTTC.

The V and J genes are TRBV30 and TRBJ2-3; 11 positions match TRBD2. The CDR3 contains 23 residues. Germline loops: CDR1 GTSNPN, CDR2 SVGIG (reference sequence). Germline trimming cut 2 bases from V and 4 bases from J; bases unmatched to any gene: 29. This CDR3 reads CAWSPSKEPLAGEALTPADTQYF. The DNA for the CDR3 is TGTGCCTGGAGTCCATCCAAAGAACCACTAGCGGGAGAGGCCCTTACTCCCGCAGATACGCAGTATTTT.

The rearrangement uses TRBV15 and TRBJ2-5; possible D gene TRBD2, 5 bases. V was shortened by 8 bases and J by 4 bases, with 17 bases between the two germline ends. The CDR3 sequence is 14 residues long. Per germline, CDR1 LNHNV and CDR2 YYDKDF (reference sequence). As DNA, the CDR3 is TGTGCCACCGTAGAAACTAGTAATACAGAGACCCAGTACTTC. Its translation is CATVETSNTETQYF.

The gene calls are TRBV18 and TRBJ2-6; 7 positions match TRBD1. The germline V gene has CDR1 KGHSH and CDR2 LQKENI. The CDR3 covers 17 residues. Germline trimming cut 1 base from V and 0 bases from J; bases unmatched to any gene: 3. CDR3 region: CASSPRDRDSGANVLTF. The CDR3 nucleotides are TGTGCCAGCTCACCACGTGACAGGGACTCTGGGGCCAACGTCCTGACTTTC.

This chain joins TRBV5-1 and TRBJ2-3, with D maybe TRBD2 (5 bases). The V end was cut by 3 bases, the J end by 1 base, with 15 bases between. The CDR3 is made up of 16 amino acids. Germline loops: CDR1 SGHRS, CDR2 YFSETQ. Written as DNA, the CDR3 is TGCGCCAGCAGCTCCCCGCCGGGGAGCGGCACAGATACGCAGTATTTT. Translating gives CASSSPPGSGTDTQYF. The whole variable domain, remainder taken from reference TRBV5-1 and TRBJ2-3, is KAGVTQTPRYLIKTRGQQVTLSCSPISGHRSVSWYQQTPGQGLQFLFEYFSETQRNKGNFPGRFSGRQFSNSRSEMNVSTLELGDSALYLCASSSPPGSGTDTQYFGPGTRLTVL.

The V gene is TRBV9, the J gene TRBJ2-3; TRBD2 agrees at 12 bases. The CDR3 sequence is 15 residues long. The germline CDR1 and CDR2 sequences are SGDLS and YYNGEE. J lost 6 bases, V lost 3 bases, and 5 bases had no gene match. The chain's CDR3 is CASSATSGRGDTQYF. The CDR3 coding sequence is TGTGCCAGCAGCGCGACTAGCGGGAGAGGCGATACGCAGTATTTT.

This clone was found once. The rearrangement joins TRBV5-1 to TRBJ2-5; maybe TRBD1 (6 bases). The CDR3 is made up of 15 amino acids. V lost 0 bases and J 1 base, leaving 10 bases between the germline ends. CDR1 and CDR2 (germline): SGHRS, YFSETQ. The CDR3 loop is CASSLAAGAQETQYF. The CDR3 nucleotides are TGCGCCAGCAGCTTGGCGGCAGGGGCCCAAGAGACCCAGTACTTC.

The chain joins TRBV4-1 to TRBJ2-1; D unresolved. Germline CDR1 and CDR2: MGHRA and YSYEKL. The CDR3 totals 14 residues. The V and J ends lost 0 bases and 5 bases respectively, with 8 bases between them. The CDR3 protein is CASSQERPNNEQFF. DNA for the CDR3: TGCGCCAGCAGCCAAGAGAGGCCTAACAATGAGCAGTTCTTC.

This chain joins TRBV6-5 and TRBJ2-5; TRBD2 matches 7 bases. Trimming took 1 base from V and 5 from J; bases not matched to a gene: 4. The CDR3 has 14 residues. Germline V gives CDR1 MNHEY, CDR2 SVGAGI. CDR3 region: CASSYFGLVETQYF. CDR3 nucleotides: TGTGCCAGCAGTTACTTCGGACTAGTCGAGACCCAGTACTTC.

The gene calls are TRBV28 and TRBJ2-7, with 7 bases fitting TRBD2. Looked up from germline, CDR1 is MDHEN and CDR2 is SYDVKM. With 6 bases clipped from V and 5 bases from J, the junction kept 7 bases outside the gene matches. The CDR3 is made up of 13 amino acids. The CDR3 region is CASSHRLADEQYF. CDR3 DNA: TGTGCCAGCAGCCATAGACTAGCCGACGAGCAGTACTTC.

This clone was detected only once. V and J are TRBV4-1 and TRBJ2-7; 8 bases agree with TRBD2. This CDR3 is built from 19 residues. The ends lost 0 bases at V and 3 bases at J; junction bases unmatched: 16. Germline values: CDR1 MGHRA, CDR2 YSYEKL. CDR3 in DNA: TGCGCCAGCAGCCAAGATAGGCCCCCGATAGCGGGAAGCTGCTACGAGCAGTACTTC. The encoded protein is CASSQDRPPIAGSCYEQYF.

This chain joins TRBV20-1 and TRBJ2-3; D not certain. The CDR3 length is 11 residues. Germline-derived CDR1 and CDR2 are DFQATT and SNEGSKA (reference sequence). With 2 bases removed from V and 6 bases from J, the gap between germline ends came to 6 bases. The CDR3 protein is CSARPPDTQYF. CDR3 coding DNA: TGCAGTGCTAGACCCCCTGATACGCAGTATTTT.

The J gene is TRBJ2-5, the V gene TRBV30; TRBD2 agrees at 16 bases. Germline V gives CDR1 GTSNPN, CDR2 SVGIG (reference sequence). V shed 0 bases, J shed 7 bases, and the junction held 8 bases outside the gene matches. The CDR3 consists of 17 residues. The CDR3 nucleotides read TGTGCCTGGAGTGTACAGGGGACTAGCGGGGGGGCGGGGACCCAGTACTTC. It specifies CAWSVQGTSGGAGTQYF.

The sample holds a few counts of this clone. The chain recombines TRBV7-2 with TRBJ2-7, with TRBD2 matching 8 bases. Germline V lookup: CDR1 SGHTA, CDR2 FQGNSA. The CDR3 runs to 11 residues. V lost 11 bases to trimming and J lost 5 bases; unmatched junction nucleotides: 5. CDR3 DNA: TGTGCCTCGGGGGGGTCCCACGAGCAGTACTTC. Amino acid sequence: CASGGSHEQYF.

J is TRBJ2-1 and V is TRBV6-4, with 7 bases matching TRBD2. J was trimmed by 8 bases and V by 4 bases; bases with no gene match: 5. CDR1 MRHNA and CDR2 SNTAGT come from the germline V gene. The CDR3 spans 13 residues. CDR3 protein: CASSARTSDEQFF. The DNA for the CDR3 is TGTGCCAGCAGTGCAAGGACTAGTGATGAGCAGTTCTTC.

V gene TRBV4-1 combines with J gene TRBJ2-4, with D possibly matching TRBD1 (7 bases). Trimming took off 1 base at V and 7 bases at J, with 17 bases between the two ends. Germline V CDR1 and CDR2: MGHRA, YSYEKL. There are 16 residues in the CDR3. CDR3 nucleotide sequence: TGCGCCAGCAGCCAAGGACCAGGGGGGAGGTGGAACATTCAGTACTTC. This translates into CASSQGPGGRWNIQYF.

The chain links TRBV27 to TRBJ1-2, with D possibly TRBD1 on 5 matching bases. The CDR3 loop spans 15 amino acids. The germline V gene has CDR1 MNHEY and CDR2 SMNVEV (reference sequence). The V and J ends lost 4 bases and 4 bases respectively, with 16 bases between them. The CDR3 DNA sequence: TGTGCCAGCAGTTCAGACAGAAGTGACTCCTATGGCTACACCTTC. It is translated as CASSSDRSDSYGYTF.

The chain links TRBV4-3 to TRBJ2-3; 10 nucleotides agree with TRBD2. The V gene end was trimmed by 3 bases and the J gene end by 2 bases; junction bases not matched to a gene: 2. The CDR3 extends over 15 amino acids. CDR1 is LGHNA and CDR2 is YSLEER in the germline V gene. Here the CDR3 reads CASSQGLALTDTQYF. CDR3 coding DNA: TGCGCCAGCAGCCAGGGACTAGCGCTCACAGATACGCAGTATTTT.

The chain couples TRBV19 to TRBJ1-3, with TRBD1 identical over 10 bases. Trimming took 7 bases from V and 0 from J; bases not matched to a gene: 9. The CDR3 is made up of 17 amino acids. CDR1 LNHDA and CDR2 SQIVND come from the germline V gene (reference sequence). CDR3 DNA: TGTGCCAGTAAACCCGGGACAGGGGCCATCTCTGGAAACACCATATATTTT. Translating it yields CASKPGTGAISGNTIYF. The variable domain in full, with the rest retrieved from reference TRBV19 and TRBJ1-3, is DGGITQSPKYLFRKEGQNVTLSCEQNLNHDAMYWYRQDPGQGLRLIYYSQIVNDFQKGDIAEGYSVSREKKESFPLTVTSAQKNPTAFYLCASKPGTGAISGNTIYFGEGSWLTVV.

The table lists this clone with a count of one. This chain joins TRBV5-4 and TRBJ2-1; 12 nucleotides match TRBD2. Germline V gene lookup returns CDR1 SGHNT and CDR2 YYREEE (reference sequence). The CDR3 runs 15 residues. The junction had 6 bases not matched to a gene; V was cut back by 4 bases and J by 7 bases. CDR3 DNA sequence: TGTGCCAGCAGCCTGACTAGCGGGAGTATTAATGAGCAGTTCTTC. Translation gives CASSLTSGSINEQFF.

The V gene is TRBV11-2, the J gene TRBJ2-2; no definite D call. The CDR3 is 13 residues long. V lost 4 bases and J 8 bases, leaving 11 bases between the germline ends. The germline V gene has CDR1 SGHAT and CDR2 FQNNGV. The CDR3, as DNA: TGTGCCAGCAGCTACCCAAGTACAGGGGAGCTGTTTTTT. Translation: CASSYPSTGELFF.

The chain couples TRBV5-6 to TRBJ2-3, with a tentative D call TRBD1 (5 bases). The CDR3 spans 14 residues. The V end lost 4 bases, the J end lost 0 bases, and 9 bases lay between the germline ends. Germline-derived CDR1 and CDR2 are SGHDT and YYEEEE. CDR3 in DNA: TGTGCCAGCAGCGTGGGGCTTAGCACAGATACGCAGTATTTT. Protein: CASSVGLSTDTQYF.

The chain uses TRBV5-6 and TRBJ2-5, with 7 positions matching TRBD2. J lost 11 bases, V lost 3 bases, and 16 bases had no gene match. The CDR3 contains 15 residues. The germline CDR1 and CDR2 sequences are SGHDT and YYEEEE. CDR3 sequence (DNA): TGTGCCAGCAGCTCCACCGGGACTATCGTAAGAGAGCAGTACTTC. It is translated as CASSSTGTIVREQYF.